These T cell receptor beta chains were read from a single sample in a study of shared clonotypes between healthy human individuals. Clones were read by immunoSEQ multiplex PCR, and TCRdb kept only the in-frame ones, dropping some. There are approximately 2,200,000 clones in the sample; 93% occur only once, and over 1.5% lies in the top ten. Sequencing was done on a sample of naive CD8+ T cells from PBMCs. These receptors were taken from a man between 18 and 29 years old in good health. Some clones in this sample may be carry-over from other donors' samples. Each CDR3 is given with its conserved first and last residue. D genes are given only for firm matches. Clone size is not always given. Where it is, it says once, few, many or a class for expanded clones.

V gene	clone size	D gene	J gene	CDR3 DNA	CDR3 protein
TRBV19	few	-	TRBJ1-1	TGTGCCAGTAGCGAACGCAGGGGCGTCACTGAAGCTTTCTTT	CASSERRGVTEAFF
TRBV11-2	few	TRBD1	TRBJ2-1	TGTGCCAGCAGCTCTCAGCACAGGGGAATCAATGAGCAGTTCTTC	CASSSQHRGINEQFF
TRBV19	-	-	TRBJ2-3	TGTGCCAGTAGTATTCCAGGGGGGGATACGCAGTATTTT	CASSIPGGDTQYF
TRBV27	-	-	TRBJ1-1	TGTGCCAGCAGTTTATTAGGCAGCGCGAACACTGAAGCTTTCTTT	CASSLLGSANTEAFF
TRBV28	-	-	TRBJ2-7	TGTGCCAGCAGTCCGGACGGGCTATGGGAGCAGTACTTC	CASSPDGLWEQYF
TRBV7-6	-	-	TRBJ1-3	TGTGCCAGCAGCTTACTGGGAAGGGGAGCAGGACTTGGAGGAAACACCATATATTTT	CASSLLGRGAGLGGNTIYF
TRBV5-1	-	TRBD2	TRBJ2-2	TGCGCCAGCAGCTGGTCCGGGACTAGCGGGAGTGGGGCCGGGGAGCTGTTTTTT	CASSWSGTSGSGAGELFF
TRBV27	-	-	TRBJ2-7	TGTGCCACCTCGAGGGGGGCTCTCTACGAGCAGTACTTC	CATSRGALYEQYF
TRBV28	-	-	TRBJ2-1	TGTGCCAGCAGTTTATCTCTGGCGCGTTACAATGAGCAGTTCTTC	CASSLSLARYNEQFF
TRBV15	-	TRBD1	TRBJ2-5	TGTGCCACCAGCAGAGATCCCCAGACAGGGGGGGAGACCCAGTACTTC	CATSRDPQTGGETQYF
TRBV5-1	once	TRBD2	TRBJ2-7	TGCGCCAGCAGCGTGGCTAAACTAGCGGGAGTCTACGAGCAGTACTTC	CASSVAKLAGVYEQYF
TRBV13	once	TRBD2	TRBJ2-7	TGTGCCAGCAGCCCGGAAGGACTAGCGGGCGGCGAGCAGTACTTC	CASSPEGLAGGEQYF